This T cell receptor (beta chain) was sequenced for a study of blood T cell repertoires in COVID-19. This clone was detected only once. CDR1 and CDR2 (germline): GTSNPN, SVGIG (reference sequence). The ends were cut back, 0 bases at V and 0 bases at J, with 18 bases in the middle. CDR3 length: 17 amino acids. Clones were sequenced by immunoSEQ multiplex PCR, and TCRdb holds only the in-frame ones, with some missing. The repertoire holds a few hundred thousand clones, with 70% to 90% as singletons. This sequence joins TRBV30 and TRBJ2-7, with TRBD1 as a possible D gene (5 bases). Sequenced input: peripheral blood. The sequence was obtained from a woman aged 25 to 39 who had recovered from COVID-19. CDR3 DNA: TGTGCCTGGAGTGTACGACACCCTCAGGGCTTCTCCTACGAGCAGTACTTC. Protein: CAWSVRHPQGFSYEQYF.